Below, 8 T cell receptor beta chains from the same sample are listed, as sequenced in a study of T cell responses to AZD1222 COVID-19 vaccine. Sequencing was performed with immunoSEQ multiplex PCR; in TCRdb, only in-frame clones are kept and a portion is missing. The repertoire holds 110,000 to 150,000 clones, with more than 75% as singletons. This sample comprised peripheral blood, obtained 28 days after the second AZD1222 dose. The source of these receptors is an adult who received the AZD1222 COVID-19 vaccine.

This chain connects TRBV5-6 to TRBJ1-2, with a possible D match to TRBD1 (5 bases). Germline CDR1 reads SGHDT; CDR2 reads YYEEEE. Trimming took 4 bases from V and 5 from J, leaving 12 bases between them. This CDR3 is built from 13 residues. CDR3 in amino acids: CASSEGERYGYTF. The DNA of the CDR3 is TGTGCCAGCAGCGAAGGGGAAAGGTATGGCTACACCTTC.

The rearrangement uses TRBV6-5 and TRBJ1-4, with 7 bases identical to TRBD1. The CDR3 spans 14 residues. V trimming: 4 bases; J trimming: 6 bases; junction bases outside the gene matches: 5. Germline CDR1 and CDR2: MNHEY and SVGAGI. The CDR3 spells CASSSSGGDEKLFF. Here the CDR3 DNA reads TGTGCCAGCAGTTCATCAGGGGGGGATGAAAAACTGTTTTTT.

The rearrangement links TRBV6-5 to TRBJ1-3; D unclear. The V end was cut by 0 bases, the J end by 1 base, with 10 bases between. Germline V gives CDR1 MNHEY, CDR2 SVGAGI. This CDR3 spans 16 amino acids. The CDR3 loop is CASSYSGRLSGNTIYF. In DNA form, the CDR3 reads TGTGCCAGCAGTTACTCGGGAAGACTTTCTGGAAACACCATATATTTT.

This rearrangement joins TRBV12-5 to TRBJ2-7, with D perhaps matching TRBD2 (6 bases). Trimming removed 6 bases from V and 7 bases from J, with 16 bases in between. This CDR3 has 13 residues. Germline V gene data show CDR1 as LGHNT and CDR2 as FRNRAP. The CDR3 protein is CASGRTTLWEQYF. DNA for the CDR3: TGTGCTAGTGGCCGGACTACCCTGTGGGAGCAGTACTTC.

CDR3 protein: CSVELDYQARNEQFF. CDR3 nucleotides: TGCAGCGTTGAACTGGACTACCAGGCGAGAAATGAGCAGTTCTTC. The chain uses TRBV29-1 and TRBJ2-1; possibly TRBD2 for D (6 bases). Germline values: CDR1 SQVTM, CDR2 ANQGSEA. The CDR3 consists of 15 residues. Trimming shortened V by 2 bases and J by 7 bases, and 18 bases separated the two germline ends.

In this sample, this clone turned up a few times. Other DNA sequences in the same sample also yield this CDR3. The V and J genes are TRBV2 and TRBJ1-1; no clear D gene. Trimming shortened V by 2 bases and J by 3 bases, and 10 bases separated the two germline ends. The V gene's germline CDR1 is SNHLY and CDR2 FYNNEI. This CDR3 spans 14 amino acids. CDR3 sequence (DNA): TGTGCCAGCAGTGAACAAGGGAGGGACACTGAAGCTTTCTTT. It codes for CASSEQGRDTEAFF. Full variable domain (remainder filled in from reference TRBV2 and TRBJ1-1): EPEVTQTPSHQVTQMGQEVILRCVPISNHLYFYWYRQILGQKVEFLVSFYNNEISEKSEIFDDQFSVERPDGSNFTLKIRSTKLEDSAMYFCASSEQGRDTEAFFGQGTRLTVV.

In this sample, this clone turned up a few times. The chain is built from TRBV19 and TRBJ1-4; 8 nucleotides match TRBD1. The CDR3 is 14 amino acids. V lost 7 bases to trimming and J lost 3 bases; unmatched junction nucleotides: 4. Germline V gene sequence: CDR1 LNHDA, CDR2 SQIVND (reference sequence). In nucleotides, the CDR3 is TGTGCCAGTACCCTACAGGGGGCTAATGAAAAACTGTTTTTT. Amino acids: CASTLQGANEKLFF.

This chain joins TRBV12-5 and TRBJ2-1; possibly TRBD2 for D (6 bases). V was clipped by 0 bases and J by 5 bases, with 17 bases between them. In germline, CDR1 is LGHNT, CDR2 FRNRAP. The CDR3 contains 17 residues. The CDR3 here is CASGLVRGGASNNEQFF. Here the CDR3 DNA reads TGTGCTAGTGGTTTGGTACGGGGCGGGGCGAGTAACAATGAGCAGTTCTTC. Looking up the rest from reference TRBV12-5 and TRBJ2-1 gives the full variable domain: DARVTQTPRHKVTEMGQEVTMRCQPILGHNTVFWYRQTMMQGLELLAYFRNRAPLDDSGMPKDRFSAEMPDATLATLKIQPSEPRDSAVYFCASGLVRGGASNNEQFFGPGTRLTVL.